This T cell receptor (beta chain) was found in a study of blood T cell repertoires in COVID-19. This clone was seen many times. In the source study's methods: Scientists estimated how many nucleated cells there were by amplifying reference gene primers. Produced via immunoSEQ multiplex PCR; TCRdb's table is partial and in-frame only. The DNA gave D and trimming, while V, J and clone size come from that table. The sample contains 100,000 or so clones, almost 80% of which appear only once. The CDR3 has 17 amino acids. Trimming cost V 1 base and J 0 bases, with 16 bases left between them. The V gene's germline CDR1 is KGHSH and CDR2 LQKENI.

The source material was peripheral blood. V usage is TRBV18 and J usage is TRBJ2-7; no reliable D call. The origin of this receptor is a man aged 55-75 years with active or convalescent COVID-19. The CDR3 sequence: CASSPQPPGPGSYEQYF. The CDR3 DNA reads TGTGCCAGCTCACCACAGCCCCCAGGCCCAGGCTCCTACGAGCAGTACTTC.